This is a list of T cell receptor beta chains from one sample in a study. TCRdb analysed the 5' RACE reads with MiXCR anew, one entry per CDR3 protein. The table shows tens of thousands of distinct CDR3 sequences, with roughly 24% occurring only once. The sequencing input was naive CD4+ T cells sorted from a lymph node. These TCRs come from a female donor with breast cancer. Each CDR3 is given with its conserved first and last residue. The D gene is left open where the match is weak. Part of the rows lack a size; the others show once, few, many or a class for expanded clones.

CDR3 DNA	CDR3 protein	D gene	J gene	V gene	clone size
TGTGCCAAGAGGGACAGGGAAGCCTACGAGCAGTACTTC	CAKRDREAYEQYF	TRBD1	TRBJ2-7	TRBV2	few
TGTGCCTGGAGTACCGGGACTAGCTTAGTCAGTGAGCAGTTCTTC	CAWSTGTSLVSEQFF	TRBD2	TRBJ2-1	TRBV30	few
TGTGCCAGCAGTTCCCCGACTGGACAGGGTGAAGAGGGCTACACCTTC	CASSSPTGQGEEGYTF	TRBD1	TRBJ1-2	TRBV12-3/TRBV12-4	few
TGTGCCAGCAGCCAAGATGGAGCGGGAGGAGGGGCAGATACGCAGTATTTT	CASSQDGAGGGADTQYF	TRBD2	TRBJ2-3	TRBV4-2	-
TGTGCCAGCAGCTCACATACCCCGGGACTAGCCCTTAACAATGAGCAGTTCTTC	CASSSHTPGLALNNEQFF	TRBD2	TRBJ2-1	TRBV7-2	few
TGTGCCAGCAGTCCAGACAGGTACAATCAGCCCCAGCATTTT	CASSPDRYNQPQHF	-	TRBJ1-5	TRBV6-6	-
TGTGCCAGCAGTTTACACGACAATCAGCCCCAGCATTTT	CASSLHDNQPQHF	-	TRBJ1-5	TRBV12-3/TRBV12-4	-
TGTGCCAGCAGCTTAGTTCGGGGGCCGGGCACAGATACGCAGTATTTT	CASSLVRGPGTDTQYF	-	TRBJ2-3	TRBV7-6	few
TGCGCCAGCAGTCAACTTACAGGGGGGGCGGCCTACGAGCAGTACTTC	CASSQLTGGAAYEQYF	-	TRBJ2-7	TRBV10-2	-
TGTGCCAGCAGTTCCAGGGGGCGCGACACCGGGGAGCTGTTTTTT	CASSSRGRDTGELFF	TRBD1	TRBJ2-2	TRBV12-3/TRBV12-4	-
TGTGCCAGCAGCCGAACTCAAGAGACCCAGTACTTC	CASSRTQETQYF	-	TRBJ2-5	TRBV12-3/TRBV12-4	-
TGTGCCAGCAGTGTTATCCAGAACACTGAAGCTTTCTTT	CASSVIQNTEAFF	-	TRBJ1-1	TRBV25-1	few
TGTGCCAGCAGTTACTCGACAGGGGATCCCCAGCATTTT	CASSYSTGDPQHF	TRBD1	TRBJ1-5	TRBV6-5	medium-sized
TGTGCCAGCAGCCACAGGCGGACAGCCCGTTACAATGAGCAGTTCTTC	CASSHRRTARYNEQFF	-	TRBJ2-1	TRBV7-3	many
TGTGCCAGCAGCCGGAATCCCCGGGATCCTAACTATGGCTACACCTTC	CASSRNPRDPNYGYTF	-	TRBJ1-2	TRBV7-9	medium-sized
TGTGCCAGCAGCCCTAGCCTCGGACGGGGGTTGGGGGACTATGGCTACACCTTC	CASSPSLGRGLGDYGYTF	-	TRBJ1-2	TRBV7-9	many
TGTGCCAGCAGCCCCCCCCGCGGCGAGCAGTACTTC	CASSPPRGEQYF	-	TRBJ2-7	TRBV13	once
TGTGCCAGCAGTAGACAGGGGGACGATTCACCCCTCCACTTT	CASSRQGDDSPLHF	TRBD1	TRBJ1-6	TRBV2	few
TGCGCCAGCAGCTCTCGGGACACTCGTTTCACAGATACGCAGTATTTT	CASSSRDTRFTDTQYF	-	TRBJ2-3	TRBV5-1	-
TGCGCCAGCAGCCAAGGGGGACAGCACACCGGGGAGCTGTTTTTT	CASSQGGQHTGELFF	TRBD1	TRBJ2-2	TRBV4-1	few
TGCAGTGCTAGGGAAGAGACTAGCGTCCTAGGGGGCGGGGAGCTGTTTTTT	CSAREETSVLGGGELFF	TRBD2	TRBJ2-2	TRBV20-1	few
TGTGCCGGCAGCCAAACACAGGGGGCCGGGGAGCTGTTTTTT	CAGSQTQGAGELFF	TRBD1	TRBJ2-2	TRBV7-9	-
TGTGCCAGCAGTTTATATGCAGGTCTGGGGCAAGAGACCCAGTACTTC	CASSLYAGLGQETQYF	-	TRBJ2-5	TRBV27	medium-sized
TGTGCCAGCAGCGCGCCCGGGACCAACATAGGTGAGCAGTTCTTC	CASSAPGTNIGEQFF	-	TRBJ2-1	TRBV9	-
TGTGCCAGCTCACGTGACAGCACCGGGGAGCTGTTTTTT	CASSRDSTGELFF	-	TRBJ2-2	TRBV18	few
TGTGCCAGCAGCCAAGATCTCGGAGCGGGACTGACCGGGGAGCTGTTTTTT	CASSQDLGAGLTGELFF	TRBD2	TRBJ2-2	TRBV4-2	-
TGCGCCAGCAGCATACAGGGGAAGGAAAAACTGTTTTTT	CASSIQGKEKLFF	TRBD1	TRBJ1-4	TRBV5-1	few
TGCAGTGCTTCGGGACTAGCGGGATCATTAAGCAGTGAGCAGTTCTTC	CSASGLAGSLSSEQFF	TRBD2	TRBJ2-1	TRBV20-1	many
TGTGCCAGCAGCTTAGTCCAGGGTCACAATGAGCAGTTCTTC	CASSLVQGHNEQFF	-	TRBJ2-1	TRBV7-9	-
TGTGCCAGCAGCCAAGAACCTCTAGCGGGAGTGCCCGCGAACACCGGGGAGCTGTTTTTT	CASSQEPLAGVPANTGELFF	TRBD2	TRBJ2-2	TRBV4-2	-
TGTGCCAGCAGTGACGCCTACGAGCAGTACTTC	CASSDAYEQYF	-	TRBJ2-7	TRBV6-1	few
TGCAGCGGGGGTTCCACACAACTCGGGGAGCTGTTTTTT	CSGGSTQLGELFF	-	TRBJ2-2	TRBV29-1	-
TGCGCCAGCAGCCCACGGACAGCTCCCACTGGGTCTGGAAACACCATATATTTT	CASSPRTAPTGSGNTIYF	-	TRBJ1-3	TRBV5-1	-
TGTGCCAGCAGTTGGGGACAGGTGGGGACTGAAGCTTTCTTT	CASSWGQVGTEAFF	TRBD1	TRBJ1-1	TRBV6-5	many
TGTGCCAGCAGCCCACGGGACGTCTTCTCTGGGGCCAACGTCCTGACTTTC	CASSPRDVFSGANVLTF	-	TRBJ2-6	TRBV7-3	-
TGCGCGACTAGCGGGAACAGCGATACGCAGTATTTT	CATSGNSDTQYF	TRBD2	TRBJ2-3	TRBV4-1	-
TGTGCCACCAGCAGACCTCGACCCGGGGTAACGGGCGAGCCCAGCACAGATACGCAGTATTTT	CATSRPRPGVTGEPSTDTQYF	-	TRBJ2-3	TRBV15	few
TGTGCCGGCAGCCTCGACAGGGGCTCCTACAATGAGCAGTTCTTC	CAGSLDRGSYNEQFF	TRBD1	TRBJ2-1	TRBV7-9	few
TGTGCCAGCAGCAAGTCAGATACGCAGTATTTT	CASSKSDTQYF	-	TRBJ2-3	TRBV9	few
TGCGCCAGCAGCGGGACGACAGGCGCTAATTCACCCCTCCACTTT	CASSGTTGANSPLHF	-	TRBJ1-6	TRBV5-1	-
TGCAGTGCTCACAGGGCCTCGAGCACCGGGGAGCTGTTTTTT	CSAHRASSTGELFF	-	TRBJ2-2	TRBV20-1	once
TGCGCCAGCAGCCAAGTTCGGCTAGCTACGAACACCGGGGAGCTGTTTTTT	CASSQVRLATNTGELFF	-	TRBJ2-2	TRBV4-1	few
TGTGCCAGCAGCAAAGTTTGCGACAAACTGTTCCGGGACAGTTTCGATCAGCCCCAGCATTTT	CASSKVCDKLFRDSFDQPQHF	-	TRBJ1-5	TRBV21-1	-
TGTGCCAGCAAAAACTTCGGGACTCGACAAGAGACCCAGTACTTC	CASKNFGTRQETQYF	-	TRBJ2-5	TRBV6-1	-
TGTGCCAGATGGGGGCAAAGTGTGCGTCAGCCCCAGCATTTT	CARWGQSVRQPQHF	-	TRBJ1-5	TRBV28	-
TGTGCCAGCAGTTTGACAGGGGGCACAGATACGCAGTATTTT	CASSLTGGTDTQYF	TRBD1	TRBJ2-3	TRBV12-3/TRBV12-4	few
TGCAGTGCTAGGATCCTGGGGGGTGCGGGAAAACACTATGGCTACACCTTC	CSARILGGAGKHYGYTF	-	TRBJ1-2	TRBV20-1	few
TGTGCCAGCAGCGTGTCAAGGGAGAATACGCAGTATTTT	CASSVSRENTQYF	-	TRBJ2-3	TRBV6-1	medium-sized
TGCGCCAGCAGCCAAGCGGAGACAGGGGGACATGAAAAACTGTTTTTT	CASSQAETGGHEKLFF	TRBD1	TRBJ1-4	TRBV4-1	-
TGTGCCAGCAGCTGGAACCGGGACCCGCGGGGACTCTACGAGCAGTACTTC	CASSWNRDPRGLYEQYF	-	TRBJ2-7	TRBV7-2	many
TGCGCCAGCAGCGTAGACAGGGGGCAGGAGACCCAGTACTTC	CASSVDRGQETQYF	TRBD1	TRBJ2-5	TRBV5-1	-
TGTGCCAGCAGTCGTAAACCGGGACAGGGGGCGACCCAGTACTTC	CASSRKPGQGATQYF	TRBD1	TRBJ2-5	TRBV6-5	few
TGCGCCAGCAGCTCGGAATGGGGGTTCGAGCAGTACTTC	CASSSEWGFEQYF	-	TRBJ2-7	TRBV5-1	few
TGTGCCAGCAGTCACGGGACGCGCACTGAAGCTTTCTTT	CASSHGTRTEAFF	-	TRBJ1-1	TRBV4-2	-
TGTGCCAGCAGTTTAGGGACGACAGCTAACTATGGCTACACCTTC	CASSLGTTANYGYTF	-	TRBJ1-2	TRBV28	many
TGTGCCAGCAGTTTATTCGGGAGGGGGCGCGTCGGGGAGCTGTTTTTT	CASSLFGRGRVGELFF	-	TRBJ2-2	TRBV12-3/TRBV12-4	many
TGCGCCAGCAGCCAGGGACTAGCGGAGGGGGGTTTTATGGAGACCCAGTACTTC	CASSQGLAEGGFMETQYF	TRBD2	TRBJ2-5	TRBV4-1	few
TGTGCCATCAGTGAAACCACAGATACGCAGTATTTT	CAISETTDTQYF	-	TRBJ2-3	TRBV10-3	few
TGTGCCAGCAGGAGGGGGGGTACTAACTATGGCTACACCTTC	CASRRGGTNYGYTF	-	TRBJ1-2	TRBV25-1	few